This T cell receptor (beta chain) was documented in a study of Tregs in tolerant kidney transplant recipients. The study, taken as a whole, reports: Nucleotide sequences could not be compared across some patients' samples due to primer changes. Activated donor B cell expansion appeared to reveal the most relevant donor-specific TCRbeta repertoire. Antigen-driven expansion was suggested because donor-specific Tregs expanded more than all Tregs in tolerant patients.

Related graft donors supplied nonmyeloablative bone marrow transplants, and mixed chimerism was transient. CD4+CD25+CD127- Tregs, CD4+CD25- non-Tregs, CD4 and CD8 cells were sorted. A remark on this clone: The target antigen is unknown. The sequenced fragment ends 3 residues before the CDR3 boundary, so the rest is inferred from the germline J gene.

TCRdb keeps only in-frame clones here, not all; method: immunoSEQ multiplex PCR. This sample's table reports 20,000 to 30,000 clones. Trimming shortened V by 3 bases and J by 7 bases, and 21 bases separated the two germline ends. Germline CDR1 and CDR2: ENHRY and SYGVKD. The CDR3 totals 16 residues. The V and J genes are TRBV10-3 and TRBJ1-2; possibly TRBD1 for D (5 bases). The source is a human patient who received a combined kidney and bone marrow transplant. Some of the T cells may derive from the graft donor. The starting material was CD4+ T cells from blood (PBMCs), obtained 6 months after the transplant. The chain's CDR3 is CAISESVPRGTRGYTF. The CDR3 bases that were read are TGTGCCATCAGTGAAAGTGTCCCCCGAGGGACTCGTGGC.